The 18 T cell receptor beta chains in this list originate from one sample, sequenced in a study of cytomegalovirus exposure and HLA in healthy donors. Primers for the PCR totalled 60 Vbeta and 13 Jbeta. TCRdb's copy holds only in-frame clones and misses some; the assay was immunoSEQ multiplex PCR. Of some 140,000 clones in the sample, 74% are singletons; the top ten hold roughly 2%. Sequencing was done on a sample of PBMCs. The receptors shown here come from a man aged 25-40 years in good health and CMV-seronegative.

The rearrangement joins TRBV28 to TRBJ1-1, with 12 positions matching TRBD1. With V trimmed by 6 bases and J by 5 bases, 10 bases remained unmatched. Germline CDR1 is MDHEN and CDR2 is SYDVKM. The CDR3 consists of 16 residues. In DNA, the CDR3 is TGTGCCAGCAGATCGGGACAGGGGGCTTTCTTGACTGAAGCTTTCTTT. It yields the protein CASRSGQGAFLTEAFF.

The chain's CDR3 is CASSSRGYEQYF. CDR3 bases: TGTGCCAGCAGTTCGCGGGGCTACGAGCAGTACTTC. This chain connects TRBV5-6 to TRBJ2-7, with D perhaps matching TRBD2 (6 bases). V was cut by 5 bases and J by 3 bases, with 9 bases left in between. CDR1 and CDR2 (germline): SGHDT, YYEEEE. The CDR3 loop spans 12 amino acids.

The CDR3 loop reads CASSEPGQDHEQFF. The CDR3 bases are TGTGCCAGCAGCGAACCGGGACAGGACCATGAGCAGTTCTTC. The chain is built from TRBV5-4 and TRBJ2-1; TRBD1 agrees at 8 bases. Germline V gene sequence: CDR1 SGHNT, CDR2 YYREEE (reference sequence). With V trimmed by 4 bases and J by 8 bases, 8 bases remained unmatched. The CDR3 has 14 amino acids.

This chain uses TRBV15 with TRBJ1-2; 10 positions match TRBD1. Germline values: CDR1 LNHNV, CDR2 YYDKDF (reference sequence). J lost 7 bases, V lost 4 bases, and 12 bases had no gene match. This CDR3 is built from 16 residues. The CDR3 spells CATSTRQGALGGGYTF. CDR3 sequence (DNA): TGTGCCACCAGCACCAGACAGGGGGCCCTCGGGGGTGGCTACACCTTC. Combining the CDR3 with reference TRBV15 and TRBJ1-2 gives the whole variable domain DAMVIQNPRYQVTQFGKPVTLSCSQTLNHNVMYWYQQKSSQAPKLLFHYYDKDFNNEADTPDNFQSRRPNTSFCFLDIRSPGLGDTAMYLCATSTRQGALGGGYTFGSGTRLTVV.

The V gene is TRBV11-2, the J gene TRBJ2-7, with D possibly TRBD2 on 5 matching bases. CDR1 and CDR2 from the germline V gene are SGHAT and FQNNGV. Trimming shortened V by 1 base and J by 2 bases, and 9 bases separated the two germline ends. The CDR3 has 14 residues. This CDR3 reads CASSLVGATYEQYF. CDR3 nucleotides: TGTGCCAGCAGCTTAGTGGGAGCAACCTACGAGCAGTACTTC.

V is TRBV13 and J is TRBJ1-2; D is possibly TRBD1 (5 bases). The CDR3 consists of 13 residues. The V end lost 0 bases, the J end lost 12 bases, and 14 bases lay between the germline ends. The germline gives CDR1 PRHDT, CDR2 FYEKMQ (reference sequence). In DNA, the CDR3 is TGTGCCAGCAGCTTAGGGACGGGACTCGGAAACACCTTC. Translation gives CASSLGTGLGNTF.

This chain links TRBV5-1 with TRBJ2-3, with D possibly being TRBD2 (6 bases). Trimming pared 4 bases from V and 6 bases from J, leaving 9 bases between. There are 12 residues in the CDR3. In germline, CDR1 is SGHRS, CDR2 YFSETQ. The CDR3 is CASSPRGDTQYF. The CDR3 coding sequence is TGCGCCAGCAGCCCTCGGGGGGATACGCAGTATTTT.

V gene TRBV27 combines with J gene TRBJ2-7, with 7 bases matching TRBD2. Per the germline V gene, CDR1 is MNHEY and CDR2 is SMNVEV (reference sequence). The CDR3 is made up of 15 amino acids. Trimming took 3 bases from V and 2 from J; bases not matched to a gene: 7. CDR3 region: CASSLAGRLTYEQYF. CDR3 DNA sequence: TGTGCCAGCAGTTTGGCCGGGAGGCTCACCTACGAGCAGTACTTC.

The V call is TRBV6-1, the J call TRBJ1-5; TRBD1 aligns across 9 bases. The germline V gene has CDR1 MNHNS and CDR2 SASEGT. Germline trimming cut 6 bases from V and 6 bases from J; bases unmatched to any gene: 6. This CDR3 is built from 14 residues. The CDR3 sequence: CASREQGASQPQHF. The CDR3 DNA reads TGTGCCAGCAGGGAACAGGGGGCGAGTCAGCCCCAGCATTTT.

This clone was seen just once. The rearrangement uses TRBV11-2 and TRBJ2-5, with D possibly being TRBD1 (5 bases). CDR3 length: 15 residues. With 3 bases removed from V and 1 base from J, the gap between germline ends came to 12 bases. Germline lookup yields CDR1 SGHAT and CDR2 FQNNGV. CDR3 residues: CASSLQGMRQETQYF. The CDR3 region has the DNA TGTGCCAGCAGCTTGCAGGGAATGCGCCAAGAGACCCAGTACTTC.

The rearrangement links TRBV9 to TRBJ2-1; TRBD1 might be the D (6 bases). The CDR3 contains 15 residues. The germline V and J ends were trimmed by 7 bases and 10 bases, with 24 bases remaining between them. CDR1 is SGDLS, CDR2 YYNGEE, per germline. CDR3 in DNA: TGTGCCAGCGGACTGGACAGTCATCTTCCCGGGGAGCAGTTCTTC. Its protein product is CASGLDSHLPGEQFF.

This clone was detected only a few times. The chain is built from TRBV6-1 and TRBJ2-7, with D possibly being TRBD1 (6 bases). V was pared by 6 bases and J by 2 bases, with 17 bases between. The CDR3 is 15 residues long. Germline V gene lookup returns CDR1 MNHNS and CDR2 SASEGT. As DNA, the CDR3 is TGTGCCAGCAGGGCCGGGACACCCCTGACCTACGAGCAGTACTTC. This gives the protein CASRAGTPLTYEQYF.

The chain carries TRBV28 and TRBJ2-6; no firm D call. The V gene's germline CDR1 is MDHEN and CDR2 SYDVKM. This CDR3 has 16 amino acids. Trimming stripped 6 bases from V and 0 bases from J, with 12 bases between. The CDR3 loop is CASSPLSGSGANVLTF. The CDR3 nucleotides are TGTGCCAGCAGCCCTCTTTCGGGCTCTGGGGCCAACGTCCTGACTTTC.

The chain joins TRBV5-1 to TRBJ2-3, with a tentative D call TRBD1 (5 bases). V shed 4 bases and J shed 4 bases, with 10 bases lying between them. The CDR3 loop spans 13 amino acids. The germline V gene has CDR1 SGHRS and CDR2 YFSETQ. The CDR3 protein is CASSTPGSDTQYF. CDR3 nucleotides: TGCGCCAGCAGCACGCCAGGGTCAGATACGCAGTATTTT.

This clone showed up just once. V gene TRBV10-3 combines with J gene TRBJ2-7; no firm D call. V was shortened by 6 bases and J by 2 bases, with 11 bases between the two germline ends. Germline V gene sequence: CDR1 ENHRY, CDR2 SYGVKD. The CDR3 runs to 13 residues. CDR3 coding DNA: TGTGCCATCAGCGAGCGAGTAACCTACGAGCAGTACTTC. It yields the protein CAISERVTYEQYF.

The table lists this clone with a count of one. This chain links TRBV27 with TRBJ1-1; no clear D gene. The CDR3 runs 12 residues. Trimming pared 6 bases from V and 7 bases from J, leaving 12 bases between. CDR1 is MNHEY, CDR2 SMNVEV, per germline (reference sequence). The chain's CDR3 is CASSRGVGEAFF. CDR3 bases: TGTGCCAGCAGCCGGGGTGTTGGTGAAGCTTTCTTT.

CDR3 sequence reads: CASSLRRDREQYF. CDR3 nucleotide sequence: TGTGCCAGTAGCCTCCGGAGGGACCGCGAGCAGTACTTC. The chain links TRBV19 to TRBJ2-7, with D tentatively TRBD2 (6 bases). The CDR3 is made up of 13 amino acids. V dropped 6 bases and J dropped 6 bases, with 15 bases sitting between them. The V gene's germline CDR1 is LNHDA and CDR2 SQIVND (reference sequence).

V gene TRBV19 combines with J gene TRBJ1-4; D remains ambiguous. The germline gives CDR1 LNHDA, CDR2 SQIVND (reference sequence). CDR3 length: 15 amino acids. V was cut by 5 bases and J by 4 bases, with 14 bases left in between. CDR3 DNA sequence: TGTGCCAGTAGTCCCCTGGGAGAGGGTAATGAAAAACTGTTTTTT. Translated: CASSPLGEGNEKLFF.